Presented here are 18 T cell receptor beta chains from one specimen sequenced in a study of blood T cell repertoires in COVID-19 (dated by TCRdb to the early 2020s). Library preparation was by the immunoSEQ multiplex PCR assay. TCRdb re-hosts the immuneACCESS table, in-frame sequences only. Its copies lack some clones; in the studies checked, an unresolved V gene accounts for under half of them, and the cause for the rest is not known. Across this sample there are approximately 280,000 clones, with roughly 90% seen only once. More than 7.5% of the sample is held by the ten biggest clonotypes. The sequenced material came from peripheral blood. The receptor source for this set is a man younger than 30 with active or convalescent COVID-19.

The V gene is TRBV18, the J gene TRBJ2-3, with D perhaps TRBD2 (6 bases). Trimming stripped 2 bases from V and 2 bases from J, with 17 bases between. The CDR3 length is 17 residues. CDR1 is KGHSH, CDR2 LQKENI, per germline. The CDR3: CASSPSGLSGLTDTQYF. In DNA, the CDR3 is TGTGCCAGCTCACCATCAGGCCTTAGCGGCCTCACAGATACGCAGTATTTT.

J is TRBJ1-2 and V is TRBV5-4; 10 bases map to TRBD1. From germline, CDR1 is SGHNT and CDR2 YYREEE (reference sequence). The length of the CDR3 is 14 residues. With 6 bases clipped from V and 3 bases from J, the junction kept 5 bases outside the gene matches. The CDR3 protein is CASTWTGGDYGYTF. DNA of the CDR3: TGTGCCAGCACCTGGACAGGGGGGGACTATGGCTACACCTTC.

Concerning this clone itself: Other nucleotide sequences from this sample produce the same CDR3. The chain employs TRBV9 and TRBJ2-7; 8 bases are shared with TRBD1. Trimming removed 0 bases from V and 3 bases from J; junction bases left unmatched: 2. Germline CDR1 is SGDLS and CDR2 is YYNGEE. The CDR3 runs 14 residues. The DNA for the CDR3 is TGTGCCAGCAGCGTAGGGACAGGGATCTACGAGCAGTACTTC. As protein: CASSVGTGIYEQYF.

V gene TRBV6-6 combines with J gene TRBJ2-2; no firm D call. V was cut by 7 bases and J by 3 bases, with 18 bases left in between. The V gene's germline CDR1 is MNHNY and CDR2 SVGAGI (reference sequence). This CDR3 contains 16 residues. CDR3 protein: CASIPDGASDTGELFF. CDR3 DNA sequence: TGTGCCAGCATCCCCGACGGAGCTTCGGACACCGGGGAGCTGTTTTTT.

CDR3 region: CASSVGVGGGTQETQYF. The CDR3 DNA follows: TGTGCCAGCAGCGTAGGGGTTGGCGGGGGGACTCAAGAGACCCAGTACTTC. V gene TRBV9 combines with J gene TRBJ2-5, with TRBD2 matching over 8 bases. Trimming removed 0 bases from V and 2 bases from J; junction bases left unmatched: 9. The CDR3 runs to 17 residues. Germline V lookup: CDR1 SGDLS, CDR2 YYNGEE. Based on the CDR3 plus reference TRBV9 and TRBJ2-5, the full variable domain is DSGVTQTPKHLITATGQRVTLRCSPRSGDLSVYWYQQSLDQGLQFLIQYYNGEERAKGNILERFSAQQFPDLHSELNLSSLELGDSALYFCASSVGVGGGTQETQYFGPGTRLLVL.

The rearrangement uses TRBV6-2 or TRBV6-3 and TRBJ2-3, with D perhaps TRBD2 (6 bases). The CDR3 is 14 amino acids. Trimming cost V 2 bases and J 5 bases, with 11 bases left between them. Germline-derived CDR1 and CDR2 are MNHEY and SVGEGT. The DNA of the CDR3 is TGTGCCAGCAGTTACCCCCGGGGGAGAGATACGCAGTATTTT. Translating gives CASSYPRGRDTQYF.

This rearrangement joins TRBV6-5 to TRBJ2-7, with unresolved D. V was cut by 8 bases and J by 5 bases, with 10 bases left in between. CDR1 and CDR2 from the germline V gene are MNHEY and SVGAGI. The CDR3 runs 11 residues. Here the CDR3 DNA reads TGTGCCAGCCTCTTACTGGACGAGCAGTACTTC. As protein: CASLLLDEQYF.

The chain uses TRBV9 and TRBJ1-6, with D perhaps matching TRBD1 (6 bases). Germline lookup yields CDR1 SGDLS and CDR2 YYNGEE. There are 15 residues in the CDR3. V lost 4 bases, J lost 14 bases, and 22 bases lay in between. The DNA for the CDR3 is TGTGCCAGCAGCCATCAACAGGACGACCCAGGGGCCCTCCACTTT. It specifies CASSHQQDDPGALHF.

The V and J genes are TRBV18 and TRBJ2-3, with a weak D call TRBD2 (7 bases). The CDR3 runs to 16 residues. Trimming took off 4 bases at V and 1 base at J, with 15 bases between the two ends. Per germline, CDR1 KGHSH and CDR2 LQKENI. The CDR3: CASSQGGGGRTDTQYF. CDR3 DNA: TGTGCCAGCTCACAGGGAGGCGGGGGCCGCACAGATACGCAGTATTTT.

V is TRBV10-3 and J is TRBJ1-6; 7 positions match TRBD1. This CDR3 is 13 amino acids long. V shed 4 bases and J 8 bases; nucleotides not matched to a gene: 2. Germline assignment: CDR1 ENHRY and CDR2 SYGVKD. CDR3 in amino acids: CAISGDSYSPLHF. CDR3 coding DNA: TGTGCCATCAGTGGGGACAGCTATTCACCCCTCCACTTT.

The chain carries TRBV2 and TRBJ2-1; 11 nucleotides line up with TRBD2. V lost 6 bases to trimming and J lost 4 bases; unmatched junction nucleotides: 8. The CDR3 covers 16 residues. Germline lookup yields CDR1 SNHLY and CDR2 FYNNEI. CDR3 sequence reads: CASRVSGGARYNEQFF. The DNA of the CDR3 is TGTGCCAGCAGAGTTAGCGGGGGGGCGAGGTACAATGAGCAGTTCTTC.

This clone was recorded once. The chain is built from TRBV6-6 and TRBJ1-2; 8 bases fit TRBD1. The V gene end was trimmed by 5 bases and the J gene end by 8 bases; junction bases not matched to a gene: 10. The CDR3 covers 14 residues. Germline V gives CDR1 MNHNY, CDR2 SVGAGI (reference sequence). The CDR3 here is CASSPPGQDGGYTF. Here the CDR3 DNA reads TGTGCCAGCAGTCCTCCGGGACAGGATGGGGGCTACACCTTC.

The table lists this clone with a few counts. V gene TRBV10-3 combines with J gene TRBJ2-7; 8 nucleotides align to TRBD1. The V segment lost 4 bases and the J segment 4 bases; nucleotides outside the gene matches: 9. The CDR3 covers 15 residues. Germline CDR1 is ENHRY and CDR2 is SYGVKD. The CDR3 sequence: CAISGGQGAQYEQYF. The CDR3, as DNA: TGTGCCATCAGTGGCGGCCAGGGGGCCCAGTACGAGCAGTACTTC.

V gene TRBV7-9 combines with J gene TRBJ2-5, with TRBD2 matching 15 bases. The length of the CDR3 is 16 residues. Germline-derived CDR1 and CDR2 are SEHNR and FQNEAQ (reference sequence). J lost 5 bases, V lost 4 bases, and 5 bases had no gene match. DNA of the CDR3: TGTGCCAGCAGCTCGGGACTAGCGGGGGGAATTGAGACCCAGTACTTC. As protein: CASSSGLAGGIETQYF.

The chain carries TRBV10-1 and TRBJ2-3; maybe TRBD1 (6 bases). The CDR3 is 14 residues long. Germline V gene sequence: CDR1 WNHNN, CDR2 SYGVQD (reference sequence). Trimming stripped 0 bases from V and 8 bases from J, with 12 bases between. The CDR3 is CASSESIRGSTQYF. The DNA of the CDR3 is TGCGCCAGCAGTGAGTCGATTAGGGGGAGTACGCAGTATTTT.

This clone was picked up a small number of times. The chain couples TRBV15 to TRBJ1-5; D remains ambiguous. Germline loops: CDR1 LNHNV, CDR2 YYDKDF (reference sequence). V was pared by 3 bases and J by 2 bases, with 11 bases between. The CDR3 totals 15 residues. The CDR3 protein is CATSSTPSGNQPQHF. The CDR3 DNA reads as TGTGCCACCAGCAGCACCCCTTCAGGCAATCAGCCCCAGCATTTT.

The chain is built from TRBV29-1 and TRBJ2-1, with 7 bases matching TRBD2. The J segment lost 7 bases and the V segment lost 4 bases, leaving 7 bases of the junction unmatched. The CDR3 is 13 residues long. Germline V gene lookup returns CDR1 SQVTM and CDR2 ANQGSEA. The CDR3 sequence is CSVVRDYRNEQFF. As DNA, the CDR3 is TGCAGCGTTGTTAGGGACTACCGAAATGAGCAGTTCTTC.

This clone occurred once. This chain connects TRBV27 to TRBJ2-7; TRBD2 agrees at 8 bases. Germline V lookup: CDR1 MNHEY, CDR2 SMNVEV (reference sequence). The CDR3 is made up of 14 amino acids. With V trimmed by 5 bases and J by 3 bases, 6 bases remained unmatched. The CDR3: CASSKSGLVYEQYF. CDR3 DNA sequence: TGTGCCAGCAGTAAGTCGGGACTAGTCTACGAGCAGTACTTC.